In its sample, the clone carrying this T cell receptor (beta chain) was seen a few times. The antigen is unknown. The data originate from a study of cytomegalovirus exposure and HLA in healthy donors. Overall study findings and caveats: DRB1 showed the most TCR associations and HLA-C the fewest in a later analysis, as rates varied by HLA locus. By a later analysis, the bulk of CMV-associated TCR beta chains appeared HLA-restricted. Per a later analysis, HLA-associated TCR beta chains showed more clonal expansion than other, equally common TCR beta chains.

PCR amplification relied on 60 Vbeta primers (plus 13 Jbeta primers). Assay used: immunoSEQ multiplex PCR; TCRdb lists only in-frame clones, some missing. The sample yields roughly 140,000 clones, 82% seen once. CDR3 size: 14 residues. Trimming cost V 5 bases and J 3 bases, with 13 bases left between them. The V gene's germline CDR1 is SGHTA and CDR2 FQGNSA. The receptor was derived from a male donor in good health and CMV-seronegative. Sequenced: PBMCs. This chain joins TRBV7-2 and TRBJ1-1; no reliable D call. The CDR3 protein is CASSTHMRDTEAFF. The CDR3 DNA sequence: TGTGCCAGCAGCACCCACATGAGGGACACTGAAGCTTTCTTT.